These 11 T cell receptor beta chains came from one sample sequenced in a study of human T cells and chemical hapten exposure. Specified time point: patch test 3, about 24 weeks after DPC sensitization. The treatment: therapeutic diphenylcyclopropenone sensitization with weekly scalp DPC. TCRdb re-called the RACE reads with MiXCR, one entry per CDR3 protein. The repertoire holds around 200,000 distinct CDR3 sequences, with around 25% as singletons. This specimen was whole blood, taken in connection with sensitization to the hapten diphenylcyclopropenone (DPC). The receptors were sampled from a woman in her thirties or forties with alopecia areata. Some clones in this sample may be carry-over from other donors' samples.

The chain links TRBV9 to TRBJ2-2; no clear D gene. This CDR3 is built from 15 residues. Germline CDR1 and CDR2: SGDLS and YYNGEE. V was trimmed by 0 bases and J by 5 bases, leaving 11 bases between them. The CDR3 nucleotides read TGTGCCAGCAGCGTAGACTCGGCCGCGACCGGGGAGCTGTTTTTT. It encodes CASSVDSAATGELFF.

The chain carries TRBV7-2 and TRBJ1-6; 8 bases are a match to TRBD1. The length of the CDR3 is 15 residues. The germline V gene has CDR1 SGHTA and CDR2 FQGNSA. Trimming cost V 5 bases and J 7 bases; bases outside gene matches: 7. The CDR3 here is CASSSQGARNSPLHF. The CDR3 nucleotides are TGTGCCAGCAGCAGCCAGGGGGCGCGGAATTCACCCCTCCACTTT.

This clonotype showed up just a few times. One junction end does not reproduce the germline sequence, and a read error may be involved. CDR3 sequence reads: CASTLDPGLNTEAFF. The CDR3 DNA sequence: TGTGCCAGCACCTTAGACCCAGGGCTGAACACTGAAGCTTTCTTT. This chain links TRBV7-9 with TRBJ1-1; tentative D call: TRBD1 (5 bases). The CDR3 runs to 15 residues. The germline V gene encodes CDR1 SEHNR and CDR2 FQNEAQ (reference sequence).

This chain uses TRBV7-2 with TRBJ2-2, with D possibly being TRBD1 (6 bases). The CDR3 is 16 residues long. Trimming left V 4 bases short and J 2 bases short, with 14 bases between. CDR1 and CDR2 from the germline V gene are SGHTA and FQGNSA. The CDR3 spells CASSSGHPLNTGELFF. The CDR3 nucleotides read TGTGCCAGCAGCTCGGGACACCCGCTAAACACCGGGGAGCTGTTTTTT.

V is TRBV7-2 and J is TRBJ2-5; 11 bases are a match to TRBD2. There are 16 residues in the CDR3. In germline, CDR1 is SGHTA, CDR2 FQGNSA. V lost 3 bases and J lost 4; bases outside the gene matches: 7. As DNA, the CDR3 is TGTGCCAGCAGCTTTAGCGGGAGGGCCGGGGGAGAGACCCAGTACTTC. It codes for CASSFSGRAGGETQYF.

CDR3 bases: TGTGCCAGCAGTTTAGGATCGCGGCTAGCCAAAAACATTCAGTACTTC. Translating it yields CASSLGSRLAKNIQYF. The chain employs TRBV12-3 or TRBV12-4 and TRBJ2-4; D is unresolved. V lost 1 base and J 0 bases, leaving 10 bases between the germline ends. This CDR3 contains 16 residues.

This chain joins TRBV7-2 and TRBJ1-1, with unresolved D. Germline V CDR1 and CDR2: SGHTA, FQGNSA. There are 14 residues in the CDR3. With 1 base removed from V and 0 bases from J, the gap between germline ends came to 6 bases. The CDR3 sequence: CASSLVAVNTEAFF. CDR3 bases: TGTGCCAGCAGCTTAGTTGCTGTGAACACTGAAGCTTTCTTT.

The chain joins TRBV7-8 to TRBJ1-4, with 9 nucleotides matching TRBD1. Germline lookup yields CDR1 SGHVS and CDR2 FQNEAQ. The V gene end was trimmed by 5 bases and the J gene end by 6 bases; junction bases not matched to a gene: 7. The CDR3 spans 15 residues. The CDR3 reads CASSGTGGEDEKLFF. The DNA for the CDR3 is TGTGCCAGCAGCGGTACAGGGGGCGAGGATGAAAAACTGTTTTTT.

This clonotype was detected many times. This sequence joins TRBV20-1 and TRBJ2-7; tentatively, D is TRBD2 (6 bases). From germline, CDR1 is DFQATT and CDR2 SNEGSKA (reference sequence). The V gene lost 6 bases and the J gene lost 1 base, with 13 bases spanning the gap. CDR3 length: 13 amino acids. CDR3 loop: CSAQGGSSYEQYF. The CDR3 DNA reads TGCAGTGCCCAAGGAGGGTCGTCCTACGAGCAGTACTTC.

This clonotype has ten or more counts. The chain is built from TRBV12-3 or TRBV12-4 and TRBJ1-5; TRBD1 matches at 7 bases. Unmatched junction bases numbered 7, after V lost 6 bases and J lost 5 bases. The CDR3 has 14 amino acids. The CDR3 nucleotides are TGTGCCAGCAGCAGCCTCAGGGGGGATCAGCCCCAGCATTTT. Encoded protein: CASSSLRGDQPQHF.

This clonotype was seen a few times. This chain links TRBV29-1 with TRBJ1-4; 8 bases align to TRBD1. Losses at the gene ends were 4 bases for V and 0 bases for J; bases not matched to a gene: 1. Germline V lookup: CDR1 SQVTM, CDR2 ANQGSEA. CDR3 length: 14 amino acids. CDR3 residues: CSVVQGATNEKLFF. The CDR3 DNA is TGCAGCGTTGTACAGGGGGCAACTAATGAAAAACTGTTTTTT. Filled out from reference TRBV29-1 and TRBJ1-4, the complete variable domain reads SAVISQKPSRDICQRGTSLTIQCQVDSQVTMMFWYRQQPGQSLTLIATANQGSEATYESGFVIDKFPISRPNLTFSTLTVSNMSPEDSSIYLCSVVQGATNEKLFFGSGTQLSVL.